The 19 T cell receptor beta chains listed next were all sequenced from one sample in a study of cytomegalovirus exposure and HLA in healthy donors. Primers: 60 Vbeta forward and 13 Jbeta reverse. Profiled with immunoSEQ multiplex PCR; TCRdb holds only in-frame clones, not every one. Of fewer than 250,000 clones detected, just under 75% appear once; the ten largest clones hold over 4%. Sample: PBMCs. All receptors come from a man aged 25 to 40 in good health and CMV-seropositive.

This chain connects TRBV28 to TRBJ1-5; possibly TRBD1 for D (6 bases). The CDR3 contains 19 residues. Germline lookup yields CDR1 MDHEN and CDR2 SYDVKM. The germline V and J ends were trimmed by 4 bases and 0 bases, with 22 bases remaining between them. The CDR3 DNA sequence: TGTGCCAGCAGTTCCCCGGGGGGCCGATCACCTTATAGCAATCAGCCCCAGCATTTT. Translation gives CASSSPGGRSPYSNQPQHF.

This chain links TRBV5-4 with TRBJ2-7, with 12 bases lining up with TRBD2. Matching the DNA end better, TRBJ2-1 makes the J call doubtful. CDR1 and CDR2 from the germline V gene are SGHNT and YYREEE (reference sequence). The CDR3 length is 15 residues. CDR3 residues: CASSYPGTSGNEQFF. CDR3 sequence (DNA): TGTGCCAGCAGCTACCCCGGGACTAGCGGGAATGAGCAGTTCTTC.

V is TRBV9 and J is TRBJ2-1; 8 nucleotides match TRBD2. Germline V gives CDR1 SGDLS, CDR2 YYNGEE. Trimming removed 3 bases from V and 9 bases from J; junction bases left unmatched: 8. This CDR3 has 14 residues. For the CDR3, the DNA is TGTGCCAGCAGCGGAGACGGGGGGGGGATTGAGCAGTTCTTC. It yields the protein CASSGDGGGIEQFF.

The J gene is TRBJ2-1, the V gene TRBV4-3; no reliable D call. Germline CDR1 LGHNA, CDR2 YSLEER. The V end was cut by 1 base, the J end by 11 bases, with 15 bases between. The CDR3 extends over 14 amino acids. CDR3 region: CASSQVLENLKQFF. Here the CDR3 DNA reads TGCGCCAGCAGCCAAGTATTAGAGAATCTAAAGCAGTTCTTC.

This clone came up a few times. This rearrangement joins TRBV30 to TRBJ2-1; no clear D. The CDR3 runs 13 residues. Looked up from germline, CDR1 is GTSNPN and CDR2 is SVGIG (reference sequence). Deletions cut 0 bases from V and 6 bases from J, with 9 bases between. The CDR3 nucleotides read TGTGCCTGGAGTGTTGGCCAGTTCAATGAGCAGTTCTTC. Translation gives CAWSVGQFNEQFF.

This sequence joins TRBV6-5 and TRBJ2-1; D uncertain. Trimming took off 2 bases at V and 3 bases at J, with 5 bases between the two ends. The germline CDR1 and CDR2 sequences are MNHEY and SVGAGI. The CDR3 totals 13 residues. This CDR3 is CASSYGHYNEQFF. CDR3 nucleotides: TGTGCCAGCAGTTACGGCCACTACAATGAGCAGTTCTTC.

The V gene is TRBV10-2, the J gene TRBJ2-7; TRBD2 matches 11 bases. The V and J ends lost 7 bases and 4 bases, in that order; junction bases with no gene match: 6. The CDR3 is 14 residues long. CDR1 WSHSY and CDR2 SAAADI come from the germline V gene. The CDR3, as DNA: TGCGCCAGCACCGGGACTAGCGGCTCTTACGAGCAGTACTTC. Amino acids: CASTGTSGSYEQYF.

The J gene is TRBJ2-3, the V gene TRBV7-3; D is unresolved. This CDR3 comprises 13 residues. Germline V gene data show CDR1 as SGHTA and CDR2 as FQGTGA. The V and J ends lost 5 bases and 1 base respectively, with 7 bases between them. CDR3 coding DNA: TGTGCCAGCAGCCCCAGGCGCACAGATACGCAGTATTTT. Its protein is CASSPRRTDTQYF.

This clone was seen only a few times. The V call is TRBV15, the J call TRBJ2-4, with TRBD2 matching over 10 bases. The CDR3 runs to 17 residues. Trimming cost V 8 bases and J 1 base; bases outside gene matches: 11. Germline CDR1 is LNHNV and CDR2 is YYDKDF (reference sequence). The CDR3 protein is CATVRSGRGVAKNIQYF. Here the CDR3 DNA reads TGTGCCACCGTAAGGAGCGGGAGGGGAGTGGCCAAAAACATTCAGTACTTC.

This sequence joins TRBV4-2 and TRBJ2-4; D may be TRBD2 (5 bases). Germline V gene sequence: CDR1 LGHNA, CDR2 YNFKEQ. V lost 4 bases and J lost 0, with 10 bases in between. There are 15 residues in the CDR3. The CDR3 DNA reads TGTGCCAGCAGCCCGGAGGAACTAGCCAAAAACATTCAGTACTTC. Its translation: CASSPEELAKNIQYF.

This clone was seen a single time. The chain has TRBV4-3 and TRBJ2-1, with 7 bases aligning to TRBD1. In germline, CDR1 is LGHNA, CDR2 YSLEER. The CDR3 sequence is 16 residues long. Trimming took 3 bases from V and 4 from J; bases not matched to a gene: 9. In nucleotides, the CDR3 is TGCGCCAGCAGCCAGAGCCCGGTACAGGGGTACAATGAGCAGTTCTTC. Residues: CASSQSPVQGYNEQFF.

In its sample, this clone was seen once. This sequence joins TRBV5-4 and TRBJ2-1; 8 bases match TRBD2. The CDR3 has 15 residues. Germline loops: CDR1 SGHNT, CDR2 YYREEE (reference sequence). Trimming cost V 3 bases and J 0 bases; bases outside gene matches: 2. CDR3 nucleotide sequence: TGTGCCAGCAGCTCTAGCGGGTCCTCCTACAATGAGCAGTTCTTC. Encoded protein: CASSSSGSSYNEQFF.

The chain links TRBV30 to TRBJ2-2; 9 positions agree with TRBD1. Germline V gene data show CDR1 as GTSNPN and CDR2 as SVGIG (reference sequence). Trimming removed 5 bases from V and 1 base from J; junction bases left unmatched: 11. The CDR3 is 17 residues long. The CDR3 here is CAWGRLTGGGNTGELFF. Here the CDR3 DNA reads TGTGCCTGGGGCCGCCTAACAGGGGGCGGGAACACCGGGGAGCTGTTTTTT.

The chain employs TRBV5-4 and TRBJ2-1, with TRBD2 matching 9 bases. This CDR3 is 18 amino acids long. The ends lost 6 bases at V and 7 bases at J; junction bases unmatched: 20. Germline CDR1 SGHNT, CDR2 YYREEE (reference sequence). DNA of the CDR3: TGTGCCAGCAACCCGGGAGTAGCGGGGGCCGCCCCTGGGAATGAGCAGTTCTTC. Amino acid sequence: CASNPGVAGAAPGNEQFF.

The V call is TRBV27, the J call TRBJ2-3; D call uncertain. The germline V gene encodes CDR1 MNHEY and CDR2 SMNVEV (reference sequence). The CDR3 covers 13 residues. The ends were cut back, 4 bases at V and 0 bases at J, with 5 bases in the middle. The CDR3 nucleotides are TGTGCCAGCAGTTACGGGAGCACAGATACGCAGTATTTT. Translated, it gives CASSYGSTDTQYF.

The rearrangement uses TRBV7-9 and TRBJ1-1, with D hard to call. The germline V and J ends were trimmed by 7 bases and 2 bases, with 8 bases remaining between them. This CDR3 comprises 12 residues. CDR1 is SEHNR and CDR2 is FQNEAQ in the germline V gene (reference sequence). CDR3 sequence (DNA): TGTGCCAGCACCCAGATAAACACTGAAGCTTTCTTT. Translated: CASTQINTEAFF.

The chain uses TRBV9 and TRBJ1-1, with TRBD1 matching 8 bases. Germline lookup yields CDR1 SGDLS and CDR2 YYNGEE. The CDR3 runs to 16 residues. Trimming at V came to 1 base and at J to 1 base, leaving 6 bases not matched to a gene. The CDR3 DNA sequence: TGTGCCAGCAGCGTACGGTCAGGGGGCGGGAACACTGAAGCTTTCTTT. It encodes CASSVRSGGGNTEAFF. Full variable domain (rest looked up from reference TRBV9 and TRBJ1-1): DSGVTQTPKHLITATGQRVTLRCSPRSGDLSVYWYQQSLDQGLQFLIQYYNGEERAKGNILERFSAQQFPDLHSELNLSSLELGDSALYFCASSVRSGGGNTEAFFGQGTRLTVV.

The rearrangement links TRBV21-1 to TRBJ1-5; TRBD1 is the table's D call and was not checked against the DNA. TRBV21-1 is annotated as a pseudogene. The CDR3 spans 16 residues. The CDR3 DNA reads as TGTGCCAGCAGCAAAGGCGGACAGAGACGGCATCAGCCCCAGCATTTT. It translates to CASSKGGQRRHQPQHF.

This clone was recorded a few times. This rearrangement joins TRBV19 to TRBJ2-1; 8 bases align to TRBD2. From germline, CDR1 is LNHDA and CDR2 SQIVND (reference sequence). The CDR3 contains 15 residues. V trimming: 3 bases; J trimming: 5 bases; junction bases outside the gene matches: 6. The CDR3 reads CASSMSGSPHNEQFF. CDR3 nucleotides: TGTGCCAGTAGTATGAGCGGGAGTCCCCACAATGAGCAGTTCTTC. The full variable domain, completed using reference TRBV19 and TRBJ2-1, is DGGITQSPKYLFRKEGQNVTLSCEQNLNHDAMYWYRQDPGQGLRLIYYSQIVNDFQKGDIAEGYSVSREKKESFPLTVTSAQKNPTAFYLCASSMSGSPHNEQFFGPGTRLTVL.